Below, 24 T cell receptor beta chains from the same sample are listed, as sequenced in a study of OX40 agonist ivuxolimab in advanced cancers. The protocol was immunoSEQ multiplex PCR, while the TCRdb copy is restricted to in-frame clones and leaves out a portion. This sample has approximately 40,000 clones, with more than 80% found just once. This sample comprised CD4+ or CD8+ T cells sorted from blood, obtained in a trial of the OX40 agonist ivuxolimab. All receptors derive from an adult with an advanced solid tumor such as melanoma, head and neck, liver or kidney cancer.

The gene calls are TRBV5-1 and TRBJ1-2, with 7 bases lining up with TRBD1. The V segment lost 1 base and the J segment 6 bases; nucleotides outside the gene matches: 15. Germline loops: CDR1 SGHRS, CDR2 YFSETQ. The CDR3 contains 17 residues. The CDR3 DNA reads TGCGCCAGCAGCTTGACGCGCCCGCTGGGACAGACAAATGGCTACACCTTC. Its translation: CASSLTRPLGQTNGYTF.

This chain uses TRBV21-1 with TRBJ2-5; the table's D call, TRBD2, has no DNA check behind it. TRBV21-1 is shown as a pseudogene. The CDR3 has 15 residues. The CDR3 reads CASSSYPFPRETQYF. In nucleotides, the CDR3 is TGTGCCAGCAGCTCCTATCCATTCCCCCGGGAGACCCAGTACTTC.

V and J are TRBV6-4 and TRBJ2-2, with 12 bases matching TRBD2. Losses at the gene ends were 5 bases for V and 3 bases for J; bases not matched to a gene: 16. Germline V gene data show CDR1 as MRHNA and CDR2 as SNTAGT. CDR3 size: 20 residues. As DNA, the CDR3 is TGTGCCAGCAGTCCGGGGGGGACTAGCGGGTCCCTATTCGACACCGGGGAGCTGTTTTTT. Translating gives CASSPGGTSGSLFDTGELFF.

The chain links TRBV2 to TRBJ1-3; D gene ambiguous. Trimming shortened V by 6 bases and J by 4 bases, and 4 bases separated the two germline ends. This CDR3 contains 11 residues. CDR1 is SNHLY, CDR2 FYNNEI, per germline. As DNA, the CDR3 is TGTGCCAGCAGGACCGGAAACACCATATATTTT. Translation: CASRTGNTIYF. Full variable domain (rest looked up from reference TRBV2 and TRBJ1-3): EPEVTQTPSHQVTQMGQEVILRCVPISNHLYFYWYRQILGQKVEFLVSFYNNEISEKSEIFDDQFSVERPDGSNFTLKIRSTKLEDSAMYFCASRTGNTIYFGEGSWLTVV.

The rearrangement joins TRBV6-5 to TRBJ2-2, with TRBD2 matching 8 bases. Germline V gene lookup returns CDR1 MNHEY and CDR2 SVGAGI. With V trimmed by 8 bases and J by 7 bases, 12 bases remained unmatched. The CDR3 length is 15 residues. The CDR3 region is CASGARAGGGGELFF. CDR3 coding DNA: TGTGCCAGCGGAGCACGCGCGGGGGGTGGCGGGGAGCTGTTTTTT.

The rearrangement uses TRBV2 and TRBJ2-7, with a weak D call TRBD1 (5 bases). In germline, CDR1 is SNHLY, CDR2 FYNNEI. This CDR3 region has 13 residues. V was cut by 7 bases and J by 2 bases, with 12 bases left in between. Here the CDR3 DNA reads TGTGCCAGCACCGCAGGGAACCCCTACGAGCAGTACTTC. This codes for CASTAGNPYEQYF.

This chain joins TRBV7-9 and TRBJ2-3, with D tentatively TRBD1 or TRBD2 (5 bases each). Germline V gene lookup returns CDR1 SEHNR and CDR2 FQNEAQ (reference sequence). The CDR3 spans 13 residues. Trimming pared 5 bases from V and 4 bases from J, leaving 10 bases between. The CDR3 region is CASSPKGPDTQYF. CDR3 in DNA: TGTGCCAGCAGCCCTAAGGGACCAGATACGCAGTATTTT.

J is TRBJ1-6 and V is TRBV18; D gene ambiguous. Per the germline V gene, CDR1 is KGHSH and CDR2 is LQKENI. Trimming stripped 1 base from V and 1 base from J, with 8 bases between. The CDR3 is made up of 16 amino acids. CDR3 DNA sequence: TGTGCCAGCTCACCACTTGAGATATCCTATAATTCACCCCTCCACTTT. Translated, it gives CASSPLEISYNSPLHF. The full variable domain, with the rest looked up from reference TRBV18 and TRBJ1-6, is NAGVMQNPRHLVRRRGQEARLRCSPMKGHSHVYWYRQLPEEGLKFMVYLQKENIIDESGMPKERFSAEFPKEGPSILRIQQVVRGDSAAYFCASSPLEISYNSPLHFGNGTRLTVT.

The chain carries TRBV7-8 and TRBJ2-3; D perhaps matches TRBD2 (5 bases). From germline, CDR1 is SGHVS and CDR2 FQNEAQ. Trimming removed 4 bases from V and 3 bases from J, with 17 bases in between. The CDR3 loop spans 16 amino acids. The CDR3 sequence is CASSSGWTAATDTQYF. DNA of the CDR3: TGTGCCAGCAGCTCCGGTTGGACTGCTGCAACAGATACGCAGTATTTT.

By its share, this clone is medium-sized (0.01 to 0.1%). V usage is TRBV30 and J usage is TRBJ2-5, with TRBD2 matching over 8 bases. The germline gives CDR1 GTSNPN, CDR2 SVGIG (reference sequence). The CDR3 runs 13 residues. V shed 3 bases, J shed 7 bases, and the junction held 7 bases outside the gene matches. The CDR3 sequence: CAWRKSGGGTQYF. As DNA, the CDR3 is TGTGCCTGGAGGAAAAGCGGGGGTGGGACCCAGTACTTC.

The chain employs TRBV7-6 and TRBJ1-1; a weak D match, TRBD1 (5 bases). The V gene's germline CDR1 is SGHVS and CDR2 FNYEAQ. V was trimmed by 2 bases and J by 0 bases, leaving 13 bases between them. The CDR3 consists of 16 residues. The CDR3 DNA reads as TGTGCCAGCAGCTTATTCCAGGGTGACATGAACACTGAAGCTTTCTTT. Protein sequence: CASSLFQGDMNTEAFF. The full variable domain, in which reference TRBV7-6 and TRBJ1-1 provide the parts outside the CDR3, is GAGVSQSPRYKVTKRGQDVALRCDPISGHVSLYWYRQALGQGPEFLTYFNYEAQQDKSGLPNDRFSAERPEGSISTLTIQRTEQRDSAMYRCASSLFQGDMNTEAFFGQGTRLTVV.

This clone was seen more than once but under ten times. Here the CDR3 DNA reads TGTGCCAGCAGTGGGGCAGGGGGCACAGATACGCAGTATTTT. Translating it yields CASSGAGGTDTQYF. The J gene is TRBJ2-3, the V gene TRBV6-1, with a weak D call TRBD1 (6 bases). Germline V gene data show CDR1 as MNHNS and CDR2 as SASEGT. V was trimmed by 4 bases and J by 1 base, leaving 9 bases between them. The CDR3 is made up of 14 amino acids.

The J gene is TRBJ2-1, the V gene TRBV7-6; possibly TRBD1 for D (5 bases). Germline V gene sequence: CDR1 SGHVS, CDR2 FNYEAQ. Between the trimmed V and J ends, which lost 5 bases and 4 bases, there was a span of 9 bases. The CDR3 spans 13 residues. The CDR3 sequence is CASSPTGYNEQFF. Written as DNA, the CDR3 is TGTGCCAGCAGCCCAACAGGTTACAATGAGCAGTTCTTC.

CDR3 DNA sequence: TGTGCCAGTAGTCCTCACTGGGATACGCAGTATTTT. Amino acids: CASSPHWDTQYF. The chain joins TRBV19 to TRBJ2-3; D is undetermined. V was shortened by 5 bases and J by 6 bases, with 9 bases between the two germline ends. From germline, CDR1 is LNHDA and CDR2 SQIVND (reference sequence). The CDR3 loop spans 12 amino acids.

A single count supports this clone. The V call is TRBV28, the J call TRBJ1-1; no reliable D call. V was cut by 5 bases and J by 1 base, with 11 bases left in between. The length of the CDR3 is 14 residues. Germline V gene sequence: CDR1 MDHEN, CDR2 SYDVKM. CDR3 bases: TGTGCCAGCAGTGTCCTACAGAGGAACACTGAAGCTTTCTTT. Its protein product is CASSVLQRNTEAFF. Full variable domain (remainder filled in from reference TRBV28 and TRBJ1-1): DVKVTQSSRYLVKRTGEKVFLECVQDMDHENMFWYRQDPGLGLRLIYFSYDVKMKEKGDIPEGYSVSREKKERFSLILESASTNQTSMYLCASSVLQRNTEAFFGQGTRLTVV.

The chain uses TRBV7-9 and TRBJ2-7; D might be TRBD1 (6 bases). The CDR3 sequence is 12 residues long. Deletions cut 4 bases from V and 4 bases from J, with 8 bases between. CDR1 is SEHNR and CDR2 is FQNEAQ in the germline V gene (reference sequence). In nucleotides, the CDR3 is TGTGCCAGCAGCTGGCAGGGGTACGAGCAGTACTTC. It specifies CASSWQGYEQYF.

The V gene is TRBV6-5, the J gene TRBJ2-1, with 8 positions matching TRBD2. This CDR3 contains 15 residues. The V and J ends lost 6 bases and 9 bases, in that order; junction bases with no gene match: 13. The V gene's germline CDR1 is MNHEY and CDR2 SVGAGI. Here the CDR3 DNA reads TGTGCCAGCAGGCCGGGGACTAGAGGGTCGGTTGAGCAGTTCTTC. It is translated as CASRPGTRGSVEQFF.

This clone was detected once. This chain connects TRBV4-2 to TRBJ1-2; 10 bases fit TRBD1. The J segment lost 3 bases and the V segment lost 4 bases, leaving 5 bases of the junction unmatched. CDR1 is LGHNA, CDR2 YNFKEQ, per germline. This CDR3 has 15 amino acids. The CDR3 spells CASSPGTGVHYGYTF. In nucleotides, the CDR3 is TGTGCCAGCAGCCCCGGGACAGGGGTTCACTATGGCTACACCTTC.

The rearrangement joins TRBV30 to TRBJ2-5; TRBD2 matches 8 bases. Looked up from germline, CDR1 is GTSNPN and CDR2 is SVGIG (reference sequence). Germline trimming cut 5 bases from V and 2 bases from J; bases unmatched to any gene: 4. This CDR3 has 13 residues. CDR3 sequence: CAWGGGSQETQYF. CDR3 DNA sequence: TGTGCCTGGGGCGGGGGGTCTCAAGAGACCCAGTACTTC.

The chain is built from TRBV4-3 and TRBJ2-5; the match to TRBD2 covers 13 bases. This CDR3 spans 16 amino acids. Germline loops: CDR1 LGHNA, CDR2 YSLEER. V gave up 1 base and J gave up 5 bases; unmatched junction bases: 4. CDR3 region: CASSQGTSGSAETQYF. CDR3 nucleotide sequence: TGCGCCAGCAGCCAAGGGACTAGCGGGAGTGCGGAGACCCAGTACTTC.

Here the CDR3 reads CASGLGSGGTDTQYF. CDR3 DNA sequence: TGTGCTAGTGGTTTGGGGTCCGGGGGCACAGATACGCAGTATTTT. This chain connects TRBV12-5 to TRBJ2-3, with a tentative D call TRBD2 (5 bases). Trimming pared 1 base from V and 1 base from J, leaving 9 bases between. Germline loops: CDR1 LGHNT, CDR2 FRNRAP. This CDR3 is 15 amino acids long.

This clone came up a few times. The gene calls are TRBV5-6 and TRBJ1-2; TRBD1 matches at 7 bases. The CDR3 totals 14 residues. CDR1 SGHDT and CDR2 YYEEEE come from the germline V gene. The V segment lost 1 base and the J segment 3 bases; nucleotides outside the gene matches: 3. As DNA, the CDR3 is TGTGCCAGCAGCTTGATAGACAGGGACTATGGCTACACCTTC. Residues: CASSLIDRDYGYTF. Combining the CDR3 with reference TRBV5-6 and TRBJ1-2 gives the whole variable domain DAGVTQSPTHLIKTRGQQVTLRCSPKSGHDTVSWYQQALGQGPQFIFQYYEEEERQRGNFPDRFSGHQFPNYSSELNVNALLLGDSALYLCASSLIDRDYGYTFGSGTRLTVV.

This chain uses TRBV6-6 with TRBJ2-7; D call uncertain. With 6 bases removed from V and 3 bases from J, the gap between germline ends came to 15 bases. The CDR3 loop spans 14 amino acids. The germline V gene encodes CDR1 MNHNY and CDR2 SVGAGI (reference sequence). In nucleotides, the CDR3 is TGTGCCAGCAGGGACGTTAAGGGTGGCTACGAGCAGTACTTC. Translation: CASRDVKGGYEQYF.

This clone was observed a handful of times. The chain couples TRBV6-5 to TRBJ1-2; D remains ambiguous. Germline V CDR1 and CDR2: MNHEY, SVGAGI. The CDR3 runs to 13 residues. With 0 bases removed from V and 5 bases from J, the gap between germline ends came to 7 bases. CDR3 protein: CASSYSGRYGYTF. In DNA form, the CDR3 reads TGTGCCAGCAGTTACTCTGGGCGTTATGGCTACACCTTC.